The sequence of this T cell receptor (beta chain) was determined in a study of blood T cells in healthy people across ages. For the second PCR, which ran for roughly 6 to 12 cycles, a sample-barcoded 5' primer and a J-beta primer mix were used. TCRdb re-analysed the 5' RACE reads in MiXCR, keeping a single row per CDR3 protein. The profile shows approximately 1,700,000 distinct CDR3 sequences, about 39% of them singletons. Germline values: CDR1 SGHTA, CDR2 FQGNSA. This CDR3 comprises 15 residues. V was shortened by 5 bases and J by 5 bases, with 18 bases between the two germline ends. Study-wide findings and caveats: Lack of knowledge of donor CMV status possibly confounded expanded clonotype changes. Naive T cell percentage by flow cytometry tracked strongly with beta diversity.

On this clonotype: Its antigen is still unknown.

This clonotype was obtained from a human donor in good health. The source material was blood. This chain joins TRBV7-2 and TRBJ2-5; either TRBD1 or TRBD2 may fit D (6 bases each). This CDR3 reads CASSAQGGFPETQYF. The CDR3 nucleotides read TGTGCCAGCAGCGCACAAGGGGGGTTTCCGGAGACCCAGTACTTC.